The TCR beta chain under discussion was sequenced for a study of blood T cell repertoires in COVID-19. Study information: Acute-phase and convalescent COVID-19 samples originated in the United States, Italy and Spain.

Trimming shortened V by 0 bases and J by 1 base, and 8 bases separated the two germline ends. The germline CDR1 and CDR2 sequences are SGDLS and YYNGEE. The CDR3 covers 15 residues. About this clone itself: The same CDR3 can be traced to other DNA sequences in this sample.

The study recruited people aged 18 to 89 years across about two dozen US areas. Exposed enrollees had met someone with a PCR-confirmed or clinician-diagnosed COVID-19 case at some point within the 2 weeks before study entry. In the original processing: Nucleated cell number was recorded as an estimate derived from reference gene primer amplification. Libraries were prepared by immunoSEQ multiplex PCR; TCRdb keeps only in-frame clonotypes and omits some of them. The DNA was the basis for D and trimming; V, J and clone size are from that table. The sample holds 430,000 or so clones, roughly 84% seen once.

The TCR sequence derives from a woman younger than 30 who had been exposed to COVID-19. Sequencing input: PBMCs or T cells enriched from blood (not recorded which). The chain employs TRBV9 and TRBJ1-5; a weak D match, TRBD1 (5 bases). The CDR3 here is CASSVAGGSNQPQHF. Written as DNA, the CDR3 is TGTGCCAGCAGCGTAGCTGGGGGGAGCAATCAGCCCCAGCATTTT.